The rows below give T cell receptor beta chains drawn from one sample of a study of Ad26.COV2.S vaccination and SARS-CoV-2 variants. TCRdb keeps only in-frame clones here, not all; method: immunoSEQ multiplex PCR. The sample consists of some 420,000 clones, 70% to 90% of them appearing once. This specimen consisted of peripheral blood, obtained in a trial of Ad26.COV2.S vaccine versus placebo. The source of these receptors is a person between 18 and 60 years old who received the Ad26.COV2.S COVID-19 vaccine or a placebo. Both conserved end residues are part of each CDR3. Each record gives: J gene, V gene, CDR3 length, D gene, clone size, CDR3 protein, CDR3 DNA. D genes are given only for firm matches. Clone size is not always given. Where it is, it says once, few, many or a class for expanded clones.

J: TRBJ1-2; V: TRBV4-1; length: 15; D: TRBD1; size: once; CDR3: CASSQGRGIWDGYTF; DNA: TGCGCCAGCAGCCAAGGCAGGGGGATCTGGGATGGCTACACCTTC
J: TRBJ1-5; V: TRBV6-5; length: 12; D: .; size: .; CDR3: CASKKGVQPQHF; DNA: TGTGCCAGCAAGAAAGGGGTTCAGCCCCAGCATTTT
J: TRBJ1-6; V: TRBV5-1; length: 15; D: .; size: once; CDR3: CASSLEGSRNSPLHF; DNA: TGCGCCAGCAGCTTGGAGGGCTCAAGGAATTCACCCCTCCACTTT
J: TRBJ1-1; V: TRBV10-2; length: 14; D: .; size: .; CDR3: CASSEFLSGTEAFF; DNA: TGCGCCAGCAGTGAGTTTCTATCGGGGACTGAAGCTTTCTTT
J: TRBJ2-7; V: TRBV5-4; length: 15; D: TRBD1; size: once; CDR3: CASSPGTGGFYEQYF; DNA: TGTGCCAGCAGCCCCGGGACAGGGGGCTTTTACGAGCAGTACTTC
J: TRBJ1-5; V: TRBV28; length: 16; D: .; size: .; CDR3: CASSFRRRGGNQPQHF; DNA: TGTGCCAGCAGTTTTAGACGGCGAGGAGGCAATCAGCCCCAGCATTTT
J: TRBJ2-7; V: TRBV4-3; length: 15; D: TRBD1; size: .; CDR3: CASSQEEGGSREQYF; DNA: TGCGCCAGCAGCCAAGAAGAAGGGGGCTCTAGGGAGCAGTACTTC
J: TRBJ2-7; V: TRBV12-3/TRBV12-4; length: 13; D: .; size: .; CDR3: CASSLTRRDEQYF; DNA: TGTGCCAGCAGCCTCACTAGACGTGACGAGCAGTACTTC
J: TRBJ1-1; V: TRBV6-2/TRBV6-3; length: 14; D: TRBD1; size: .; CDR3: CASSTGQLNTEAFF; DNA: TGTGCCAGCAGCACGGGACAGCTGAACACTGAAGCTTTCTTT
J: TRBJ2-1; V: TRBV30; length: 12; D: .; size: .; CDR3: CAWDRGEDKKFF; DNA: TGTGCCTGGGACCGCGGGGAGGATAAAAAGTTCTTC
J: TRBJ2-7; V: TRBV25-1; length: 14; D: TRBD1; size: .; CDR3: CASSEFGQGYEQYF; DNA: TGTGCCAGCAGTGAATTTGGACAGGGTTACGAGCAGTACTTC
J: TRBJ1-5; V: TRBV27; length: 13; D: .; size: .; CDR3: CASSLSPGGPQHF; DNA: TGTGCCAGCAGTTTATCCCCCGGGGGGCCCCAGCATTTT
J: TRBJ1-2; V: TRBV6-2/TRBV6-3; length: 18; D: TRBD1; size: .; CDR3: CASSYPAIGTGPNYGYTF; DNA: TGTGCCAGCAGTTACCCCGCGATTGGGACAGGGCCCAACTATGGCTACACCTTC
J: TRBJ2-3; V: TRBV28; length: 13; D: .; size: .; CDR3: CASSILRTDTQYF; DNA: TGTGCCAGCAGTATACTTCGCACAGATACGCAGTATTTT
J: TRBJ1-1; V: TRBV19; length: 15; D: .; size: .; CDR3: CASSTRDYMNTEAFF; DNA: TGTGCCAGTAGTACCCGGGACTACATGAACACTGAAGCTTTCTTT
J: TRBJ2-1; V: TRBV4-3; length: 20; D: TRBD2; size: .; CDR3: CASSPYLGSGVTSSYNEQFF; DNA: TGCGCCAGCAGCCCCTATTTAGGTAGCGGGGTTACCAGCTCCTACAATGAGCAGTTCTTC
J: TRBJ1-2; V: TRBV7-9; length: 16; D: TRBD1; size: few; CDR3: CASSPSRDRVNYGYTF; DNA: TGTGCCAGCAGCCCATCCAGGGACAGAGTTAACTATGGCTACACCTTC
J: TRBJ2-7; V: TRBV18; length: 15; D: .; size: .; CDR3: CASSRVRGTSYEQYF; DNA: TGTGCCAGCTCCCGTGTTAGGGGGACGTCCTACGAGCAGTACTTC
J: TRBJ1-2; V: TRBV4-3; length: 15; D: .; size: .; CDR3: CASSQRGLPNYGYTF; DNA: TGCGCCAGCAGCCAAAGGGGACTTCCCAACTATGGCTACACCTTC
J: TRBJ2-7; V: TRBV21-1; length: 18; D: .; size: .; CDR3: CASSKCLAGRSDGDEQYF; DNA: TGTGCCAGCAGCAAATGTCTTGCGGGACGATCAGATGGGGACGAGCAGTACTTC
J: TRBJ2-3; V: TRBV5-4; length: 16; D: TRBD2; size: .; CDR3: CASSLAGGGERDTQYF; DNA: TGTGCCAGCAGCTTGGCCGGCGGGGGGGAGAGAGATACGCAGTATTTT
J: TRBJ1-5; V: TRBV15; length: 14; D: TRBD1; size: .; CDR3: CATRDRRPNQPQHF; DNA: TGTGCCACCCGGGACAGGCGGCCAAATCAGCCCCAGCATTTT
J: TRBJ2-7; V: TRBV29-1; length: 13; D: .; size: .; CDR3: CSVETGVPYEQYF; DNA: TGCAGCGTTGAAACGGGGGTGCCGTACGAGCAGTACTTC
J: TRBJ2-4; V: TRBV30; length: 13; D: TRBD1; size: .; CDR3: CAWSEQGASIQYF; DNA: TGTGCCTGGAGTGAACAGGGGGCCTCCATTCAGTACTTC
J: TRBJ2-2; V: TRBV2; length: 17; D: .; size: .; CDR3: CASSEANWEVDTGELFF; DNA: TGTGCCAGCAGTGAAGCGAATTGGGAAGTTGACACCGGGGAGCTGTTTTTT
J: TRBJ1-2; V: TRBV6-5; length: 14; D: .; size: .; CDR3: CASSYSKGRYGYTF; DNA: TGTGCCAGCAGTTACTCGAAAGGGAGGTATGGCTACACCTTC
J: TRBJ1-5; V: TRBV4-3; length: 18; D: TRBD1; size: .; CDR3: CASSQDLGDDREAQPQHF; DNA: TGCGCCAGCAGCCAAGATCTTGGGGACGACAGGGAGGCTCAGCCCCAGCATTTT